Presented here are 22 T cell receptor beta chains from one specimen sequenced in a study of CD8+CD57+ T cells in acquired aplastic anemia. The TCR beta profiling, which covered VDJ combination and CDR3 sequence, was carried out using genomic DNA as the template. TCRdb reanalysed the reads using MiXCR and keeps one entry per CDR3 protein. The table lists about 130,000 distinct CDR3 sequences, roughly two fifths of them singletons. The sequenced sample was sorted CD4+, CD8+, or CD8+CD57+ T cells (not recorded which) from PBMCs. The receptor source for this set is a human donor in good health, serving as a control.

Comments on this clonotype: Mismatch with germline at one junction end may stem from a read error. The chain links TRBV5-6 to TRBJ1-3; 7 positions agree with TRBD1. The CDR3 is 15 residues long. Germline V gene data show CDR1 as SGHDT and CDR2 as YYEEEE. CDR3 loop: CVSPSNDRAGNTIYF. As DNA, the CDR3 is TGTGTCAGCCCATCTAATGACAGGGCTGGAAACACCATATATTTT.

This clonotype showed up many times. The chain is built from TRBV11-2 and TRBJ2-3, with 11 bases fitting TRBD2. V dropped 4 bases and J dropped 5; count of bases not matched to a gene: 14. CDR1 is SGHAT and CDR2 is FQNNGV in the germline V gene. The CDR3 loop spans 18 amino acids. CDR3 in amino acids: CASSWGLAVNRLGDTQYF. CDR3 coding DNA: TGTGCCAGCAGCTGGGGACTAGCGGTTAACCGATTGGGAGATACGCAGTATTTT. Full variable domain (missing parts from reference TRBV11-2 and TRBJ2-3): EAGVAQSPRYKIIEKRQSVAFWCNPISGHATLYWYQQILGQGPKLLIQFQNNGVVDDSQLPKDRFSAERLKGVDSTLKIQPAKLEDSAVYLCASSWGLAVNRLGDTQYFGPGTRLTVL.

This chain uses TRBV5-1 with TRBJ2-3, with 8 bases aligning to TRBD2. Germline trimming cut 0 bases from V and 1 base from J; bases unmatched to any gene: 7. The germline CDR1 and CDR2 sequences are SGHRS and YFSETQ. The CDR3 length is 17 residues. The CDR3 sequence is CASSLADGRGGTDTQYF. DNA for the CDR3: TGCGCCAGCAGCTTGGCCGACGGGCGGGGGGGCACAGATACGCAGTATTTT.

This clonotype showed up just once. The CDR3 does not close with the conserved phenylalanine or tryptophan, likely indicating a read error. The chain joins TRBV12-5 to TRBJ1-3; D is unclear. CDR1 is LGHNT, CDR2 FRNRAP, per germline. Trimming pared 7 bases from V and 4 bases from J, leaving 14 bases between. This CDR3 contains 14 residues. The CDR3 loop is CASAPITGGNTIYL. The CDR3 nucleotides read TGTGCTAGTGCTCCAATTACGGGCGGAAACACCATATATCTT.

This clonotype was seen ten or more times. V and J are TRBV29-1 and TRBJ2-5; D gene ambiguous. Germline V gene lookup returns CDR1 SQVTM and CDR2 ANQGSEA. The CDR3 runs 13 residues. Trimming took off 1 base at V and 3 bases at J, with 9 bases between the two ends. CDR3 DNA: TGCAGCGTTGAAGTCCAGGTTAAAGAGACCCAGTACTTC. It yields the protein CSVEVQVKETQYF. The variable domain in full, with the rest retrieved from reference TRBV29-1 and TRBJ2-5, is SAVISQKPSRDICQRGTSLTIQCQVDSQVTMMFWYRQQPGQSLTLIATANQGSEATYESGFVIDKFPISRPNLTFSTLTVSNMSPEDSSIYLCSVEVQVKETQYFGPGTRLLVL.

This clonotype occurred many times. The chain recombines TRBV12-3 or TRBV12-4 with TRBJ1-2; 10 bases are a match to TRBD1. The CDR3 runs to 15 residues. J gave up 8 bases and V 6 bases, and 12 bases lay outside the gene matches. The CDR3 region is CASSSLKTGGRGYTF. CDR3 DNA sequence: TGTGCCAGCAGCTCATTGAAGACAGGGGGCCGCGGCTACACCTTC.

This clonotype came up a few times. The rearrangement links TRBV27 to TRBJ1-1; D is perhaps TRBD1 (6 bases). V was pared by 8 bases and J by 0 bases, with 10 bases between. The CDR3 extends over 13 amino acids. CDR1 and CDR2 (germline): MNHEY, SMNVEV (reference sequence). As DNA, the CDR3 is TGTGCCAGCGTCGGACAGTTGAACACTGAAGCTTTCTTT. Its protein is CASVGQLNTEAFF.

V gene TRBV10-3 combines with J gene TRBJ1-6; 10 bases agree with TRBD1. Germline CDR1 is ENHRY and CDR2 is SYGVKD. The CDR3 is 15 amino acids. Unmatched junction bases numbered 5, after V lost 4 bases and J lost 8 bases. In DNA form, the CDR3 reads TGTGCCATCAGTGGGGACAGGGGTTCTCATTCACCCCTCCACTTT. Translating it yields CAISGDRGSHSPLHF.

With regard to this clonotype: A much larger clone differs from this one at a single base, so this may be a read error. The rearrangement uses TRBV11-2 and TRBJ1-4, with TRBD1 matching 7 bases. The CDR3 is 16 residues long. Per the germline V gene, CDR1 is SGHAT and CDR2 is FQNNGV. This CDR3 is CASGLDGTEINEKLFF. The DNA of the CDR3 is TGTGCCAGCGGCTTAGACGGGACAGAGATTAATGAAAAACTGTTTTTT.

This clonotype was seen more than once but under ten times. V gene TRBV2 combines with J gene TRBJ2-5; the match to TRBD2 covers 16 bases. V lost 4 bases to trimming and J lost 3 bases; unmatched junction nucleotides: 2. Germline CDR1 reads SNHLY; CDR2 reads FYNNEI. The CDR3 runs 16 residues. The CDR3 loop reads CASSVGLAGGKETQYF. In DNA form, the CDR3 reads TGTGCCAGCAGTGTGGGACTAGCGGGGGGGAAAGAGACCCAGTACTTC.

At least ten counts were recorded for this clonotype. This chain uses TRBV19 with TRBJ1-1; D is ambiguous. Germline CDR1 is LNHDA and CDR2 is SQIVND (reference sequence). The CDR3 has 15 residues. Trimming took 4 bases from V and 0 from J, leaving 12 bases between them. The CDR3, as DNA: TGTGCCAGTAGTAAACTTACCTCCATGAACACTGAAGCTTTCTTT. It yields the protein CASSKLTSMNTEAFF.

The sample holds many counts of this clonotype. The V and J genes are TRBV20-1 and TRBJ1-1; 10 bases fit TRBD1. V was clipped by 3 bases and J by 6 bases; unmatched bases: 10. Germline values: CDR1 DFQATT, CDR2 SNEGSKA (reference sequence). There are 15 residues in the CDR3. In DNA, the CDR3 is TGCAGTGCTAGGGGAGGACAGGGGGAAGAGGCTGAAGCTTTCTTT. Its protein product is CSARGGQGEEAEAFF.

Ten or more counts support this clonotype. The chain recombines TRBV7-8 with TRBJ1-2, with D possibly being TRBD1 (5 bases). Germline loops: CDR1 SGHVS, CDR2 FQNEAQ. V shed 3 bases and J shed 3 bases, with 11 bases lying between them. The CDR3 extends over 14 amino acids. CDR3 sequence reads: CASSFYGGDYGYTF. The CDR3 bases are TGTGCCAGCAGCTTCTACGGGGGGGACTATGGCTACACCTTC. Looking up the rest from reference TRBV7-8 and TRBJ1-2 gives the full variable domain: GAGVSQSPRYKVAKRGQDVALRCDPISGHVSLFWYQQALGQGPEFLTYFQNEAQLDKSGLPSDRFFAERPEGSVSTLKIQRTQQEDSAVYLCASSFYGGDYGYTFGSGTRLTVV.

This clonotype has a count of ten or more. The gene calls are TRBV20-1 and TRBJ2-3, with 7 bases fitting TRBD2. Germline V lookup: CDR1 DFQATT, CDR2 SNEGSKA (reference sequence). The CDR3 totals 15 residues. With 3 bases clipped from V and 0 bases from J, the junction kept 6 bases outside the gene matches. The CDR3 loop is CSASRASGSTDTQYF. CDR3 nucleotide sequence: TGCAGTGCTAGTCGGGCTAGCGGAAGCACAGATACGCAGTATTTT.

The chain employs TRBV20-1 and TRBJ1-5; a weak D match, TRBD1 (5 bases). Trimming took off 5 bases at V and 3 bases at J, with 14 bases between the two ends. CDR3 size: 14 residues. In germline, CDR1 is DFQATT, CDR2 SNEGSKA (reference sequence). The CDR3 loop reads CSAGNRDLNQPQHF. CDR3 nucleotides: TGCAGTGCTGGGAACCGGGACCTCAATCAGCCCCAGCATTTT.

V and J are TRBV19 and TRBJ1-5; TRBD1 is a possible D gene (5 bases). The V end was cut by 8 bases, the J end by 4 bases, with 9 bases between. This CDR3 contains 12 residues. Germline V gene lookup returns CDR1 LNHDA and CDR2 SQIVND (reference sequence). The CDR3 loop is CASQGRNQPQHF. In DNA form, the CDR3 reads TGTGCCAGTCAGGGACGGAATCAGCCCCAGCATTTT.

This clonotype was counted a single time. The chain joins TRBV4-2 to TRBJ2-3; 11 bases are shared with TRBD1. The CDR3 runs to 16 residues. The germline gives CDR1 LGHNA, CDR2 YNFKEQ. The junction had 7 bases not matched to a gene; V was cut back by 4 bases and J by 4 bases. CDR3 nucleotides: TGTGCCAGCAGCCGGAGGACAGGGGGCTATGCAGATACGCAGTATTTT. It encodes CASSRRTGGYADTQYF.

The genes are TRBV12-3 or TRBV12-4 and TRBJ2-7; TRBD1 matches at 12 bases. V shed 5 bases and J 6 bases; nucleotides not matched to a gene: 5. The CDR3 loop spans 14 amino acids. As DNA, the CDR3 is TGTGCCAGCAGTCCCGGGACAGGGGGCTTCGAGCAGTACTTC. Protein product: CASSPGTGGFEQYF.

The V gene is TRBV15, the J gene TRBJ1-3; D not resolved. With 1 base removed from V and 0 bases from J, the gap between germline ends came to 7 bases. Germline V gene sequence: CDR1 LNHNV, CDR2 YYDKDF (reference sequence). The CDR3 totals 15 residues. CDR3 in DNA: TGTGCCACCAGCAGAGCAAGGAACTCTGGAAACACCATATATTTT. Amino acid sequence: CATSRARNSGNTIYF.

The chain is built from TRBV4-2 and TRBJ1-6; tentative D call: TRBD1 (6 bases). The CDR3 extends over 14 amino acids. V was shortened by 1 base and J by 5 bases, with 6 bases between the two germline ends. Germline V gives CDR1 LGHNA, CDR2 YNFKEQ. CDR3 nucleotides: TGTGCCAGCAGCCAAGCAGGGGATAATTCACCCCTCCACTTT. Translation gives CASSQAGDNSPLHF.

This clonotype came up many times. The rearrangement uses TRBV29-1 and TRBJ1-1, with unresolved D. V dropped 4 bases and J dropped 2 bases, with 11 bases sitting between them. Germline V CDR1 and CDR2: SQVTM, ANQGSEA. The CDR3 contains 13 residues. CDR3 in amino acids: CSVGSLANTEAFF. CDR3 DNA sequence: TGCAGCGTTGGCAGCCTCGCCAACACTGAAGCTTTCTTT.

This clonotype was counted ten times or more. This chain links TRBV15 with TRBJ1-5, with TRBD1 matching 8 bases. V shed 1 base, J shed 3 bases, and the junction held 5 bases outside the gene matches. This CDR3 has 16 amino acids. Looked up from germline, CDR1 is LNHNV and CDR2 is YYDKDF (reference sequence). DNA of the CDR3: TGTGCCACCAGCAGAGGACAGGGGACTTACAATCAGCCCCAGCATTTT. The encoded protein is CATSRGQGTYNQPQHF. Variable domain in full (rest from reference TRBV15 and TRBJ1-5): DAMVIQNPRYQVTQFGKPVTLSCSQTLNHNVMYWYQQKSSQAPKLLFHYYDKDFNNEADTPDNFQSRRPNTSFCFLDIRSPGLGDTAMYLCATSRGQGTYNQPQHFGDGTRLSIL.